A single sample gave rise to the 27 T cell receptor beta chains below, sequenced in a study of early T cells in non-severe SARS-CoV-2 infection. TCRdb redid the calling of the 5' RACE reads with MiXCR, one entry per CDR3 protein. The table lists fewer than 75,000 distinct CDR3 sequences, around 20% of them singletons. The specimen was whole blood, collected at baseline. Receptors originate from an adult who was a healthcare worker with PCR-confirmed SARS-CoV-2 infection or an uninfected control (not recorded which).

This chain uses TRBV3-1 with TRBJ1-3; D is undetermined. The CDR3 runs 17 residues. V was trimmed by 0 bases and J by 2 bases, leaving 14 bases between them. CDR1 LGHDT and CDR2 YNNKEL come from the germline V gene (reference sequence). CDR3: CASSQDPPGFAGNTIYF. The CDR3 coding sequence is TGTGCCAGCAGCCAAGATCCCCCCGGCTTCGCTGGAAACACCATATATTTT.

The CDR3 region has the DNA TGTGCCAGTCTTTCCGGGACTGGACAGTTCTTC. Translated: CASLSGTGQFF. V is TRBV5-5 and J is TRBJ2-1, with D perhaps matching TRBD2 (6 bases). Germline V CDR1 and CDR2: SGHKS, YYEKEE (reference sequence). Deletions cut 8 bases from V and 13 bases from J, with 16 bases between. The CDR3 runs to 11 residues.

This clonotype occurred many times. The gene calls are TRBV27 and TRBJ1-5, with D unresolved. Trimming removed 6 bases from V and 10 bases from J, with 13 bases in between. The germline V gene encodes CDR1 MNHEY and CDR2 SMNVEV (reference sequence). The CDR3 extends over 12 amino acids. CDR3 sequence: CASSPGPVPQHF. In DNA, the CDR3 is TGTGCCAGCAGCCCCGGACCAGTCCCCCAGCATTTT.

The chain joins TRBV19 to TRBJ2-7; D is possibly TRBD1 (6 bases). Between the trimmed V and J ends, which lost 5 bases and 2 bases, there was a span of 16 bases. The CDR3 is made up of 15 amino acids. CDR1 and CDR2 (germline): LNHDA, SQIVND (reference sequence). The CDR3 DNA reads TGTGCCAGTAGTTCCGGAAGGACAGTTCCCTACGAGCAGTACTTC. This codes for CASSSGRTVPYEQYF.

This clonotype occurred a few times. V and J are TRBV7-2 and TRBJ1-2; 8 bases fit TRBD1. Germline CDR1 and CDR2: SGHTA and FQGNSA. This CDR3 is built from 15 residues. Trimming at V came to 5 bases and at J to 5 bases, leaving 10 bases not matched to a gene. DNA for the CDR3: TGTGCCAGCAGCCCCGCCGGACAGGGCCGGTATGGCTACACCTTC. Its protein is CASSPAGQGRYGYTF.

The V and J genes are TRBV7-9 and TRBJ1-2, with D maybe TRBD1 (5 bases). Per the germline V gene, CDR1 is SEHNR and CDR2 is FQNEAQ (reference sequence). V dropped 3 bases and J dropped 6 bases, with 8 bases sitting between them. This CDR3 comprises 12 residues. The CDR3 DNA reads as TGTGCCAGCAGCTTGGGGGTGGATGGCTACACCTTC. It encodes CASSLGVDGYTF.

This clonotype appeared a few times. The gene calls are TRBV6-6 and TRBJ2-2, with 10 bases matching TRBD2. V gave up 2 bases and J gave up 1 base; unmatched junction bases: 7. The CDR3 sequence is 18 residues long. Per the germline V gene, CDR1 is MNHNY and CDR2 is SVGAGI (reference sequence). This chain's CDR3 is CASSYRPTSGMNTGELFF. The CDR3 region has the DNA TGTGCCAGCAGTTACAGACCAACTAGCGGGATGAACACCGGGGAGCTGTTTTTT.

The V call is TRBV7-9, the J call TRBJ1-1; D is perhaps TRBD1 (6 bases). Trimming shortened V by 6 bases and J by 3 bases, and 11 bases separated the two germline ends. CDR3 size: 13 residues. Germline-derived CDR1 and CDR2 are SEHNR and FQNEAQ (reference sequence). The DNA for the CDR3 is TGTGCCAGCAGTTTCACAGGGTACACTGAAGCTTTCTTT. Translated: CASSFTGYTEAFF.

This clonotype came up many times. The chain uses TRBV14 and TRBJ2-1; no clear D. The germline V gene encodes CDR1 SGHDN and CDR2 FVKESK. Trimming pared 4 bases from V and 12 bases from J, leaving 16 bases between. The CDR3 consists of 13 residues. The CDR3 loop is CASSLVPGGGQFF. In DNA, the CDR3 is TGTGCCAGCAGCCTGGTGCCCGGCGGTGGGCAGTTCTTC.

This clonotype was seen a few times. CDR3 nucleotides: TGTGCCAGCAGCCAAGATATACCGGGTACTCAGTTCTTC. This codes for CASSQDIPGTQFF. The chain links TRBV3-1 to TRBJ2-1; D is undetermined. The CDR3 has 13 amino acids. Germline values: CDR1 LGHDT, CDR2 YNNKEL (reference sequence). The V end was cut by 0 bases, the J end by 13 bases, with 13 bases between.

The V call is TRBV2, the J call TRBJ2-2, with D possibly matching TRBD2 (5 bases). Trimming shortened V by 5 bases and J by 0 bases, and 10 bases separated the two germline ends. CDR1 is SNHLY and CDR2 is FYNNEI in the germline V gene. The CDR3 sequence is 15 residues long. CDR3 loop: CASSPTRSNTGELFF. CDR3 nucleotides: TGTGCCAGCAGTCCCACTAGGTCGAACACCGGGGAGCTGTTTTTT.

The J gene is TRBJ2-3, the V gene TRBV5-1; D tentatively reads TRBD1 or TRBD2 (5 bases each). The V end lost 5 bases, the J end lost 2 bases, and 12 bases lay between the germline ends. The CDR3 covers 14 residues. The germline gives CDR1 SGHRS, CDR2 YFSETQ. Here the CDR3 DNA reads TGCGCCAGCAGGAGGGGACGGGACACAGATACGCAGTATTTT. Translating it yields CASRRGRDTDTQYF.

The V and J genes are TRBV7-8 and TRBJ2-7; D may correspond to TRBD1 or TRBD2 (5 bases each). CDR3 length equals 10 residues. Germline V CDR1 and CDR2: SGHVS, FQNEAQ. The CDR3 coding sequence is TGTGCGAGCCGGGGCCACGAGCAGTACTTC. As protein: CASRGHEQYF.

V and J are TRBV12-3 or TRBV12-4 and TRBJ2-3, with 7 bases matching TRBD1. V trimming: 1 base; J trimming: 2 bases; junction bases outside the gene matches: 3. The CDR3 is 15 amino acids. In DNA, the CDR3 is TGTGCCAGCAGTTTAGAGGGACAGAACACAGATACGCAGTATTTT. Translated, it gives CASSLEGQNTDTQYF.

CDR3 sequence: CASSHHRGKYTEAFF. In nucleotides, the CDR3 is TGTGCCAGCAGTCATCACAGGGGTAAATACACTGAAGCTTTCTTT. The rearrangement links TRBV6-1 to TRBJ1-1; 7 bases align to TRBD1. The CDR3 is made up of 15 amino acids. With V trimmed by 5 bases and J by 3 bases, 9 bases remained unmatched. The germline V gene encodes CDR1 MNHNS and CDR2 SASEGT.

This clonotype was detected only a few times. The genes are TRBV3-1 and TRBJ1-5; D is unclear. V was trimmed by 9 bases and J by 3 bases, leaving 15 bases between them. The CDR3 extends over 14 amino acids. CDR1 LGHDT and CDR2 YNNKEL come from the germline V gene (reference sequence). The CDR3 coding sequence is TGTGCCAGTGCCGCCGCCGGGAACAATCAGCCCCAGCATTTT. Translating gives CASAAAGNNQPQHF.

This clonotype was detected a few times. The CDR3 is CASTRTLTYEQYF. The CDR3 nucleotides read TGTGCCAGCACCCGAACCCTAACCTACGAGCAGTACTTC. The chain has TRBV2 and TRBJ2-7; D is unclear. CDR3 length equals 13 residues. The V gene's germline CDR1 is SNHLY and CDR2 FYNNEI. V lost 7 bases and J lost 2, with 12 bases in between.

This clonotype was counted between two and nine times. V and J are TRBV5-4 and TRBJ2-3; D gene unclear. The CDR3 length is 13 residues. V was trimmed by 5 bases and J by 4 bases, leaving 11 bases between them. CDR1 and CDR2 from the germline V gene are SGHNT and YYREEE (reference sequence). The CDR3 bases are TGTGCCAGCAGAGAGCGAAGCGCAGATACGCAGTATTTT. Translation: CASRERSADTQYF.

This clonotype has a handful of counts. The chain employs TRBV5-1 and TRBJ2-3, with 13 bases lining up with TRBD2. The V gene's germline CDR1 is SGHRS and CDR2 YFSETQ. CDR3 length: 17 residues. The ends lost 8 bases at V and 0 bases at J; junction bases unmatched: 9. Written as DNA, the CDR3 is TGCGCCAGTAGACTAGCGGGGGGCCTTCCCAGCACAGATACGCAGTATTTT. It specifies CASRLAGGLPSTDTQYF. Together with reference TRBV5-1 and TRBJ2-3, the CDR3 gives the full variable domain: KAGVTQTPRYLIKTRGQQVTLSCSPISGHRSVSWYQQTPGQGLQFLFEYFSETQRNKGNFPGRFSGRQFSNSRSEMNVSTLELGDSALYLCASRLAGGLPSTDTQYFGPGTRLTVL.

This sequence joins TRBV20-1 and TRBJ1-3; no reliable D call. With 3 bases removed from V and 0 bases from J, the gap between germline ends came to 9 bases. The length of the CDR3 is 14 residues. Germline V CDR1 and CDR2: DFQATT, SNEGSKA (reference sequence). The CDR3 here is CSARDNFSGNTIYF. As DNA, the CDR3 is TGCAGTGCTAGGGATAATTTCTCTGGAAACACCATATATTTT.

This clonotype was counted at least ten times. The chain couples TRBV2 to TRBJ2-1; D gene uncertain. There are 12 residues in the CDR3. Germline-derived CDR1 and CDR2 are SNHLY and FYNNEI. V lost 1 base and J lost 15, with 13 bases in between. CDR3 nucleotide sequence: TGTGCCAGCAGTGAAGGACACGATAATAGGTTCTTC. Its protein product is CASSEGHDNRFF.

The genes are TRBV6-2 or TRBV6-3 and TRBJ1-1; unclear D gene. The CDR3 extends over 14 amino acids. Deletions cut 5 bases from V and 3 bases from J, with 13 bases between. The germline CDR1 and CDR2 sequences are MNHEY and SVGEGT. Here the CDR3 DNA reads TGTGCCAGCAGTCCTCCTACCCTGGACACTGAAGCTTTCTTT. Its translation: CASSPPTLDTEAFF.

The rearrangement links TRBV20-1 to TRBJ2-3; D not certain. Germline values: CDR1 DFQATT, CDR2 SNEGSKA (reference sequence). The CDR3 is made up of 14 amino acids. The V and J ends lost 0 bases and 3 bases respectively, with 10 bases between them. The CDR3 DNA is TGCAGTGCTAGAGATCCTTCTCCGACAGATACGCAGTATTTT. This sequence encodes CSARDPSPTDTQYF.

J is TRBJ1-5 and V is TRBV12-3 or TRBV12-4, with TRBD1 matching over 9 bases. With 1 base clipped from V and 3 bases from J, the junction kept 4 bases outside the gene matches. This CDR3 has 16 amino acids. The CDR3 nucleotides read TGTGCCAGCAGTTTAGGGGACAGGGAATCCAATCAGCCCCAGCATTTT. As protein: CASSLGDRESNQPQHF.

For the CDR3, the DNA is TGCAGCGTGGGGTTAGACAGCGAGAACACTGAAGCTTTCTTT. Its protein is CSVGLDSENTEAFF. The V gene is TRBV29-1, the J gene TRBJ1-1, with D tentatively TRBD1 (5 bases). Looked up from germline, CDR1 is SQVTM and CDR2 is ANQGSEA. The CDR3 covers 14 residues. V was cut by 6 bases and J by 1 base, with 15 bases left in between.

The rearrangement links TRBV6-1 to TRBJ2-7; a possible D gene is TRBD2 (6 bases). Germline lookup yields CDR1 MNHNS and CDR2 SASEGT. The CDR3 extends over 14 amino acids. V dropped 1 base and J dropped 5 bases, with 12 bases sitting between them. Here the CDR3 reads CASSEEAGRNEQYF. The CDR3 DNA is TGTGCCAGCAGTGAAGAGGCAGGGAGGAACGAGCAGTACTTC.

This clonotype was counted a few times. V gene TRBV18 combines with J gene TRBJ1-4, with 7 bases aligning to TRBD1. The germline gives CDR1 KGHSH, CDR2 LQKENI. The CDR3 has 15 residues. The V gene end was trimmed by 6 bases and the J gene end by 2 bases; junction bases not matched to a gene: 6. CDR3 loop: CASSPGGGTNEKLFF. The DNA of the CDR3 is TGTGCCAGCTCTCCAGGGGGAGGCACTAATGAAAAACTGTTTTTT.